This TCR beta chain was sequenced during a study of blood T cell repertoires in COVID-19. The table came from immunoSEQ multiplex PCR; TCRdb's copy has only in-frame clones and leaves some out. This sample has tens of thousands of clones; 88% occur once, and the top ten carry around 1.2%. The sample comprised peripheral blood. The TCR was taken from a woman aged 55-70 years with acute or convalescent COVID-19.

CDR3 sequence reads: CASSQFLRTGTYNEQFF. The CDR3, as DNA: TGTGCCAGCAGTCAATTCCTGCGGACAGGTACCTACAATGAGCAGTTCTTC. The genes are TRBV6-7 and TRBJ2-1; TRBD1 matches at 7 bases. TRBV6-7 falls under the ORF class, with uncertain function. V shed 5 bases and J 2 bases; nucleotides not matched to a gene: 12. The CDR3 is made up of 17 amino acids.